Listed below are T cell receptor beta chains from one sample, sequenced in a study of blood T cell repertoires in COVID-19. Some clones are missing from TCRdb's copy, which holds only in-frame ones; the method was immunoSEQ multiplex PCR. The sample yields about 140,000 clones, 70% to 90% seen once. What was sequenced was peripheral blood. The source is a woman between 50 and 59 years old with acute or convalescent COVID-19. The CDR3 runs from the conserved cysteine through the conserved F or W. A D gene is named only where the DNA matches it firmly. Size is stated for part of the rows, as once, few or many counts, or as a class when the clone is expanded.

J: TRBJ1-4
D: .
length: 13
size: .
V: TRBV19
DNA: TGTGCCAGTAGTCCAGTCGGAGTTGAAAAACTGTTTTTT
CDR3: CASSPVGVEKLFF

J: TRBJ1-1
D: TRBD1
length: 14
size: .
V: TRBV2
DNA: TGTGCCAGCAGTCCACAGGGGGGAGGCACTGAAGCTTTCTTT
CDR3: CASSPQGGGTEAFF

J: TRBJ1-5
D: TRBD1
length: 15
size: .
V: TRBV7-2
DNA: TGTGCCAGCAGCTTGGGGACAGGCAAAAATCAGCCCCAGCATTTT
CDR3: CASSLGTGKNQPQHF

J: TRBJ2-3
D: .
length: 14
size: .
V: TRBV19
DNA: TGTGCCAGTAGTATAGTGGGGGGTATGGATACGCAGTATTTT
CDR3: CASSIVGGMDTQYF

J: TRBJ2-1
D: TRBD1
length: 14
size: few
V: TRBV29-1
DNA: TGCAGCGTTGATACGTCAGGGGGCCCCAATGAGCAGTTCTTC
CDR3: CSVDTSGGPNEQFF

J: TRBJ1-5
D: .
length: 14
size: .
V: TRBV6-1
DNA: TGTGCCAGCAGTGAAGCGGGCAGTCATCAGCCCCAGCATTTT
CDR3: CASSEAGSHQPQHF

J: TRBJ1-4
D: .
length: 13
size: .
V: TRBV29-1
DNA: TGCAGCGTTGGTGGACAACTAAATGAAAAACTGTTTTTT
CDR3: CSVGGQLNEKLFF

J: TRBJ2-7
D: .
length: 11
size: few
V: TRBV21-1
DNA: TGTGCCAGCAGCAAAGTGGAGGAGCAGTACTTC
CDR3: CASSKVEEQYF

J: TRBJ2-7
D: TRBD1
length: 14
size: .
V: TRBV9
DNA: TGTGCCAGCAGCGGCGGGACAGGGGGCGACGAGCAGTACTTC
CDR3: CASSGGTGGDEQYF

J: TRBJ1-5
D: .
length: 12
size: .
V: TRBV29-1
DNA: TGCAGCGTTGTGGAGGGCAATCAGCCCCAGCATTTT
CDR3: CSVVEGNQPQHF

J: TRBJ2-2
D: .
length: 13
size: .
V: TRBV4-2
DNA: TGTGCCAGCAGTTACAGGTCGGACCGGGAGCTGTTTTTT
CDR3: CASSYRSDRELFF

J: TRBJ2-5
D: .
length: 14
size: .
V: TRBV6-2/TRBV6-3
DNA: TGTGCCAGCAGCTCCAACCTGGCTGTAGAGACCCAGTACTTC
CDR3: CASSSNLAVETQYF

J: TRBJ2-1
D: .
length: 18
size: .
V: TRBV19
DNA: TGTGCCAGTAGTATATCCCCTAGTGGCTGGGTCGGGGACAATGAGCAGTTCTTC
CDR3: CASSISPSGWVGDNEQFF

J: TRBJ2-1
D: .
length: 14
size: .
V: TRBV19
DNA: TGTGCCAGTAGTATATACAGGGAATACAATGAGCAGTTCTTC
CDR3: CASSIYREYNEQFF

J: TRBJ2-2
D: .
length: 15
size: .
V: TRBV6-2/TRBV6-3
DNA: TGTGCCAGCAGTTACAGGGCTAGCTCTACCGGGGAGCTGTTTTTT
CDR3: CASSYRASSTGELFF

J: TRBJ1-2
D: TRBD1
length: 16
size: .
V: TRBV19
DNA: TGTGCCAGTAGTATTGGGACAGGAACATCGAAATATGGCTACACCTTC
CDR3: CASSIGTGTSKYGYTF

J: TRBJ2-1
D: TRBD2
length: 15
size: .
V: TRBV2
DNA: TGTGCCAGCAGTGAGACTAGCGGGGCATCCAATGAGCAGTTCTTC
CDR3: CASSETSGASNEQFF

J: TRBJ1-4
D: TRBD1
length: 14
size: .
V: TRBV11-2
DNA: TGTGCCAGCAGCGAGGGACAGAGTAATGAAAAACTGTTTTTT
CDR3: CASSEGQSNEKLFF

J: TRBJ2-7
D: .
length: 14
size: .
V: TRBV3-1/TRBV3-2
DNA: TGTGCCAGCAGCCAAGGGGGCGGCTCCTACGAGCAGTACTTC
CDR3: CASSQGGGSYEQYF

J: TRBJ2-3
D: .
length: 14
size: .
V: TRBV27
DNA: TGTGCCAGCAGTCTGTCCCTTAGCACAGATACGCAGTATTTT
CDR3: CASSLSLSTDTQYF

J: TRBJ1-4
D: TRBD1
length: 17
size: few
V: TRBV18
DNA: TGTGCCAGCTCACCTAGGGACAGGGATCCGACTAATGAAAAACTGTTTTTT
CDR3: CASSPRDRDPTNEKLFF

J: TRBJ1-4
D: TRBD1
length: 17
size: .
V: TRBV6-4
DNA: TGTGCCAGCGGACCTCCTGGACAGGGGGCAGCACATGAAAAACTGTTTTTT
CDR3: CASGPPGQGAAHEKLFF

J: TRBJ1-4
D: TRBD1
length: 17
size: .
V: TRBV27
DNA: TGTGCCAGCAGTTTATCCCCTCGGACAGGCAGGAATGAAAAACTGTTTTTT
CDR3: CASSLSPRTGRNEKLFF

J: TRBJ2-1
D: TRBD2
length: 16
size: .
V: TRBV10-3
DNA: TGTGCCATCAGCATGACTAGCGGGGGGCAGAACAATGAGCAGTTCTTC
CDR3: CAISMTSGGQNNEQFF

J: TRBJ1-1
D: .
length: 14
size: .
V: TRBV18
DNA: TGTGCCAGCTCACCACCTTCGTCAGGGTCTAAAGCTTTCTTT
CDR3: CASSPPSSGSKAFF

J: TRBJ1-1
D: TRBD1
length: 14
size: once
V: TRBV28
DNA: TGTGCCAGCAACTCAGGGGGAATGAACACTGAAGCTTTCTTT
CDR3: CASNSGGMNTEAFF

J: TRBJ2-5
D: .
length: 11
size: .
V: TRBV6-4
DNA: TGTGCCAGAGGAGGGGTGAAGACCCAGTACTTC
CDR3: CARGGVKTQYF

J: TRBJ1-2
D: TRBD1
length: 15
size: .
V: TRBV9
DNA: TGTGCCAGCAGCGTAGGAAGGGGACAGGCCTATGGCTACACCTTC
CDR3: CASSVGRGQAYGYTF

J: TRBJ1-2
D: .
length: 16
size: .
V: TRBV4-1
DNA: TGCGCCAGCAGCCTTGCCCTGGGAGGGCGCGACTATGGCTACACCTTC
CDR3: CASSLALGGRDYGYTF

J: TRBJ2-5
D: .
length: 16
size: once
V: TRBV21-1
DNA: TGTGCCACCGTCCCTCCGGACAGGGCCCCTATAGAGACCCAGTACTTC
CDR3: CATVPPDRAPIETQYF

J: TRBJ2-7
D: .
length: 10
size: .
V: TRBV29-1
DNA: TGCAGCGTCAGGGAAGGCGAGCAGTACTTC
CDR3: CSVREGEQYF

J: TRBJ1-5
D: .
length: 14
size: .
V: TRBV9
DNA: TGTGCCAGCAGCCCAGAGGGAGGGCGGCAGCCCCAGCATTTT
CDR3: CASSPEGGRQPQHF

J: TRBJ2-1
D: TRBD2
length: 19
size: .
V: TRBV11-2
DNA: TGTGCCAGCAGCTTAAGGGCTAGCGGGGGGGCCGTCTTTGCCCATGAGCAGTTCTTC
CDR3: CASSLRASGGAVFAHEQFF

J: TRBJ2-1
D: .
length: 15
size: few
V: TRBV11-3
DNA: TGTGCCAGCAGCTTAGACCACACAGGTACGGGTGAGCAGTTCTTC
CDR3: CASSLDHTGTGEQFF

J: TRBJ2-7
D: .
length: 12
size: .
V: TRBV29-1
DNA: TGCAGCGTTGAGGAGGGATCCGGCGAGCAGTACTTC
CDR3: CSVEEGSGEQYF

J: TRBJ2-7
D: TRBD1
length: 14
size: .
V: TRBV7-6
DNA: TGTGCCAGCAGCTTAGAACAGGGGTATGCCGAGCAGTACTTC
CDR3: CASSLEQGYAEQYF

J: TRBJ1-1
D: .
length: 13
size: .
V: TRBV6-5
DNA: TGTGCCAGCTCTTTGCAGGTCCTTACTGAAGCTTTCTTT
CDR3: CASSLQVLTEAFF

J: TRBJ2-3
D: TRBD1
length: 17
size: .
V: TRBV7-2
DNA: TGTGCCAGCAGCTTCCCGGGACAGGGGGTATACACAGATACGCAGTATTTT
CDR3: CASSFPGQGVYTDTQYF

J: TRBJ1-2
D: .
length: 14
size: .
V: TRBV9
DNA: TGTGCCAGCAGCCCTCACGGAGATCACCTCGGCTACACCTTC
CDR3: CASSPHGDHLGYTF

J: TRBJ1-4
D: TRBD1
length: 16
size: few
V: TRBV6-1
DNA: TGTGCCAGCAGTGACTACCAGACAGGGCCGCGGGAAAAACTGTTTTTT
CDR3: CASSDYQTGPREKLFF

J: TRBJ1-5
D: TRBD1
length: 16
size: .
V: TRBV5-1
DNA: TGCGCCAGCAGCTTGGACGGTCAGGGGGACAATCAGCCCCAGCATTTT
CDR3: CASSLDGQGDNQPQHF

J: TRBJ1-3
D: TRBD1
length: 14
size: .
V: TRBV18
DNA: TGTGCCAGCTCACCAACCGACAGGGGATACACCATATATTTT
CDR3: CASSPTDRGYTIYF

J: TRBJ2-2
D: TRBD1
length: 16
size: .
V: TRBV9
DNA: TGTGCCAGCAGCGTGACAGGGTACCTCTTGGCCGGGGAGCTGTTTTTT
CDR3: CASSVTGYLLAGELFF

J: TRBJ2-3
D: TRBD2
length: 18
size: .
V: TRBV5-1
DNA: TGCGCCAGCAGCCACCCCCGACTAGCCCTCCGTGGGACAGATACGCAGTATTTT
CDR3: CASSHPRLALRGTDTQYF

J: TRBJ1-4
D: .
length: 12
size: .
V: TRBV7-2
DNA: TGTGCCAGCAGCGTTCAGGGGGAAAAACTGTTTTTT
CDR3: CASSVQGEKLFF

J: TRBJ1-5
D: .
length: 14
size: once
V: TRBV28
DNA: TGTGCCAGCAGCCCCCCCGACAGCTATCAGCCCCAGCATTTT
CDR3: CASSPPDSYQPQHF

J: TRBJ1-5
D: .
length: 13
size: .
V: TRBV4-2
DNA: TGTGCCAGCAGCCCCCGTGTAGCCCAGCCCCAGCATTTT
CDR3: CASSPRVAQPQHF

J: TRBJ1-1
D: .
length: 13
size: once
V: TRBV5-1
DNA: TGCGCCAGCACTCCGGGAGGGAACACTGAAGCTTTCTTT
CDR3: CASTPGGNTEAFF

J: TRBJ1-1
D: TRBD1
length: 14
size: .
V: TRBV6-1
DNA: TGTGCCAGCAGTGATACCGGGACAGGGGATGAAGCTTTCTTT
CDR3: CASSDTGTGDEAFF

J: TRBJ2-1
D: TRBD2
length: 15
size: .
V: TRBV5-4
DNA: TGTGCCAGCAGCTTTAGCGGGGGGGCCTACAATGAGCAGTTCTTC
CDR3: CASSFSGGAYNEQFF

J: TRBJ1-3
D: .
length: 17
size: .
V: TRBV7-2
DNA: TGTGCCAGCAGCTTAGCGCCGGGGGGAAACTCTGGAAACACCATATATTTT
CDR3: CASSLAPGGNSGNTIYF

J: TRBJ2-2
D: .
length: 13
size: once
V: TRBV27
DNA: TGTGCCAGTCAGGGTCAGAACACCGGGGAGCTGTTTTTT
CDR3: CASQGQNTGELFF

J: TRBJ2-1
D: .
length: 16
size: many
V: TRBV10-3
DNA: TGTGCCATCAGTGGCCTGGAGGGGTTTAGGGTGAATGAGCAGTTCTTC
CDR3: CAISGLEGFRVNEQFF

J: TRBJ1-4
D: .
length: 15
size: few
V: TRBV5-1
DNA: TGCGCCAGCAGCTTTGACATTCAAACTAATGAAAAACTGTTTTTT
CDR3: CASSFDIQTNEKLFF

J: TRBJ1-2
D: TRBD1
length: 16
size: .
V: TRBV7-9
DNA: TGTGCCAGCAGCTTTTCTGCCGGGACAGGGAAAGGCGGCTACACCTTC
CDR3: CASSFSAGTGKGGYTF

J: TRBJ2-1
D: .
length: 14
size: .
V: TRBV3-1/TRBV3-2
DNA: TGTGCCAGCAGCCAGGGACATTCGTACAATGAGCAGTTCTTC
CDR3: CASSQGHSYNEQFF

J: TRBJ2-2
D: TRBD1
length: 15
size: .
V: TRBV9
DNA: TGTGCCAGCAGCCAGCGGACAGGGGGCACCGGGGAGCTGTTTTTT
CDR3: CASSQRTGGTGELFF

J: TRBJ1-4
D: TRBD1
length: 16
size: .
V: TRBV7-9
DNA: TGTGCCAGCAGCGAGGGGGCTTTATCAACTAATGAAAAACTGTTTTTT
CDR3: CASSEGALSTNEKLFF

J: TRBJ2-1
D: TRBD2
length: 17
size: .
V: TRBV7-9
DNA: TGTGCCAGCAGCTTGGGACTAGCGGGGGGGACCTACAATGAGCAGTTCTTC
CDR3: CASSLGLAGGTYNEQFF

J: TRBJ1-3
D: .
length: 13
size: .
V: TRBV6-5
DNA: TGTGCCGTTGGCGGGGCTGCGGGAAACACCATATATTTT
CDR3: CAVGGAAGNTIYF